What follows are 18 T cell receptor beta chains derived from one specimen sequenced in a study of vaccination effects on CD4 cells after COVID-19. For these receptors, no antigen is known. With the ViraFEST assay, the study expanded antigen-specific CD4+ T cells using viral peptide pools, then sequenced them. Following 10 days of culture, CD4+ T cells were isolated. Sequenced by immunoSEQ multiplex PCR; TCRdb stores in-frame clones only, minus some. The table lists about 20,000 clones, less than 85% of them singletons. This specimen was CD4+ T cells from PBMCs cultured with HCoV-229E spike peptides, taken before COVID-19 vaccination. The receptors stem from a human donor who received a COVID-19 vaccine.

This clone was observed a few times. This chain connects TRBV12-3 or TRBV12-4 to TRBJ2-7; TRBD2 aligns across 15 bases. V was clipped by 5 bases and J by 11 bases; unmatched bases: 4. The CDR3 consists of 13 residues. Here the CDR3 DNA reads TGTGCCAGCAGTGGTGGGACTAGCGGGAGGAAGTACTTC. Encoded protein: CASSGGTSGRKYF.

The chain recombines TRBV11-3 with TRBJ1-1; no clear D gene. With 6 bases removed from V and 1 base from J, the gap between germline ends came to 15 bases. The germline V gene has CDR1 SGHNT and CDR2 YENEEA. This CDR3 is built from 15 residues. CDR3 in amino acids: CASRMLNSGNTEAFF. Written as DNA, the CDR3 is TGTGCCAGCAGGATGCTTAATTCCGGGAACACTGAAGCTTTCTTT.

The rearrangement links TRBV18 to TRBJ2-7; 9 bases are a match to TRBD1. The CDR3 totals 13 residues. V was clipped by 8 bases and J by 4 bases; unmatched bases: 6. Germline loops: CDR1 KGHSH, CDR2 LQKENI. The CDR3 sequence: CASGTGTDYEQYF. Here the CDR3 DNA reads TGTGCCAGCGGGACAGGGACGGATTACGAGCAGTACTTC.

The chain uses TRBV10-3 and TRBJ2-7; weak D call: TRBD1 (6 bases). V shed 10 bases and J shed 3 bases, with 16 bases lying between them. The germline gives CDR1 ENHRY, CDR2 SYGVKD. The CDR3 covers 13 residues. CDR3 sequence reads: CATLTDSHYEQYF. CDR3 DNA sequence: TGTGCCACCCTTACGGACAGTCACTACGAGCAGTACTTC.

This clone was recorded only once. The chain is built from TRBV19 and TRBJ1-2; TRBD1 matches at 9 bases. Germline-derived CDR1 and CDR2 are LNHDA and SQIVND (reference sequence). V shed 5 bases, J shed 8 bases, and the junction held 9 bases outside the gene matches. The CDR3 has 14 amino acids. In nucleotides, the CDR3 is TGTGCCAGTAGTTTCCCCGGGACAGGGATCGGCTACACCTTC. This encodes CASSFPGTGIGYTF.

This rearrangement joins TRBV2 to TRBJ2-5, with 10 bases identical to TRBD1. This CDR3 has 14 residues. Germline trimming cut 7 bases from V and 4 bases from J; bases unmatched to any gene: 6. Germline-derived CDR1 and CDR2 are SNHLY and FYNNEI. The CDR3 here is CASTGQGVGETQYF. The CDR3 nucleotides read TGTGCCAGCACTGGACAGGGGGTTGGAGAGACCCAGTACTTC.

The chain links TRBV6-5 to TRBJ2-7; 9 bases map to TRBD1. The CDR3 is 14 residues long. CDR1 MNHEY and CDR2 SVGAGI come from the germline V gene. With 5 bases clipped from V and 0 bases from J, the junction kept 2 bases outside the gene matches. Here the CDR3 reads CASSRQGGSYEQYF. The CDR3, as DNA: TGTGCCAGCAGTAGACAGGGGGGCTCCTACGAGCAGTACTTC.

The V call is TRBV3-1 (or the pseudogene TRBV3-2), the J call TRBJ2-7; tentatively, D is TRBD2 (5 bases). The V and J ends lost 1 base and 2 bases respectively, with 6 bases between them. CDR1 is LGHDT, CDR2 YNNKEL, per germline (reference sequence). CDR3 length: 13 amino acids. CDR3 protein: CASSQARAYEQYF. The DNA of the CDR3 is TGTGCCAGCAGCCAAGCGAGGGCCTACGAGCAGTACTTC.

The chain links TRBV6-5 to TRBJ1-1; TRBD1 matches at 9 bases. Germline CDR1 MNHEY, CDR2 SVGAGI. Unmatched junction bases numbered 5, after V lost 6 bases and J lost 3 bases. The CDR3 length is 14 residues. The CDR3 sequence: CASSWTGADTEAFF. In DNA form, the CDR3 reads TGTGCCAGCAGCTGGACAGGGGCGGACACTGAAGCTTTCTTT.

V is TRBV5-3 and J is TRBJ2-7; TRBD1 matches at 9 bases. TRBV5-3 is treated as an ORF (open reading frame) with a function not yet certain. The CDR3 is 23 amino acids. V dropped 2 bases and J dropped 2; count of bases not matched to a gene: 29. CDR3 sequence (DNA): TGTGCCAGAAGCTTATCTTCCGGGACAGGGCCCATCCCACTCTCCCTAGCTCCCTACGAGCAGTACTTC. This encodes CARSLSSGTGPIPLSLAPYEQYF.

The CDR3 region has the DNA TGTGCCAGCAGCCAGGCGGGGCAGGGGGCGGGGGAGACCCAGTACTTC. This gives the protein CASSQAGQGAGETQYF. The rearrangement links TRBV5-4 to TRBJ2-5; 8 bases are shared with TRBD1. The germline gives CDR1 SGHNT, CDR2 YYREEE (reference sequence). After removal of 4 bases from V and 5 bases from J, the junction contained 13 bases not matched to a gene. The CDR3 sequence is 16 residues long.

The chain links TRBV11-3 to TRBJ2-2; 14 nucleotides line up with TRBD2. V lost 3 bases and J lost 8; bases outside the gene matches: 5. This CDR3 is built from 16 residues. CDR1 is SGHNT and CDR2 is YENEEA in the germline V gene. Here the CDR3 reads CASSFGLAGGGGELFF. The CDR3 nucleotides read TGTGCCAGCAGCTTCGGACTAGCGGGAGGCGGTGGGGAGCTGTTTTTT.

This sequence joins TRBV29-1 and TRBJ2-1; D possibly corresponds to TRBD2 (6 bases). The V end lost 5 bases, the J end lost 6 bases, and 17 bases lay between the germline ends. CDR1 and CDR2 from the germline V gene are SQVTM and ANQGSEA. The CDR3 extends over 14 amino acids. CDR3 loop: CSVSGQGLSNEQFF. In DNA form, the CDR3 reads TGCAGCGTTTCCGGGCAGGGACTCAGCAATGAGCAGTTCTTC.

This sequence joins TRBV12-3 or TRBV12-4 and TRBJ1-1; no clear D gene. Trimming took 1 base from V and 1 from J, leaving 4 bases between them. This CDR3 region has 13 residues. CDR3 in DNA: TGTGCCAGCAGTTTAGTAGAGAACACTGAAGCTTTCTTT. Translated: CASSLVENTEAFF.

The chain joins TRBV11-2 to TRBJ1-1, with 8 bases fitting TRBD1. CDR1 SGHAT and CDR2 FQNNGV come from the germline V gene. Unmatched junction bases numbered 7, after V lost 3 bases and J lost 1 base. There are 16 residues in the CDR3. DNA of the CDR3: TGTGCCAGCAGCTTGGGACAGGTAATGAGGAACACTGAAGCTTTCTTT. It codes for CASSLGQVMRNTEAFF.

In its sample, this clone was seen a few times. The chain carries TRBV6-5 and TRBJ2-7; possibly TRBD1 or TRBD2 for D (6 bases each). Germline assignment: CDR1 MNHEY and CDR2 SVGAGI. The CDR3 is made up of 14 amino acids. V dropped 8 bases and J dropped 2 bases, with 16 bases sitting between them. CDR3 in amino acids: CASGGQASPYEQYF. The CDR3 DNA sequence: TGTGCCAGCGGGGGGCAGGCGAGTCCCTACGAGCAGTACTTC.

This clone was observed once. Sequence at one end of the junction differs from germline and may be a read error. The chain carries TRBV20-1 and TRBJ2-4; 9 bases line up with TRBD1. Germline V lookup: CDR1 DFQATT, CDR2 SNEGSKA (reference sequence). CDR3 length: 11 amino acids. The CDR3 DNA reads TGCAGTGCTGCCGGGACAGGGTCCTTCGGCTTC. It specifies CSAAGTGSFGF.

The sample holds a few counts of this clone. The gene calls are TRBV7-2 and TRBJ1-2; D unclear. The germline V gene has CDR1 SGHTA and CDR2 FQGNSA. V was clipped by 5 bases and J by 1 base, with 11 bases between them. The CDR3 spans 14 residues. The CDR3 here is CASSLQQDNYGYTF. The CDR3 nucleotides are TGTGCCAGCAGCCTACAGCAGGATAACTATGGCTACACCTTC.